This entry features one T cell receptor (beta chain) sequence. Germline V gene lookup returns CDR1 MNHNY and CDR2 SVGAGI (reference sequence). V lost 7 bases and J lost 1, with 11 bases in between. CDR3 length equals 13 residues. The data stem from a study of cytomegalovirus exposure and HLA in healthy donors. The PCR used 60 Vbeta and 13 Jbeta primers. Sequencing was performed with immunoSEQ multiplex PCR; in TCRdb, only in-frame clones are kept and a portion is missing. Of about 79,000 clones in the sample, around 70% were seen once. Unrecorded immune exposure was likely among donors, who were nominally healthy when sampled.

The receptor's source is a man in his forties or fifties in good health and CMV-seropositive. Material: PBMCs. The chain recombines TRBV6-6 with TRBJ2-7; D remains unclear. Here the CDR3 reads CASTKTDSYEQYF. CDR3 in DNA: TGTGCCAGCACTAAAACAGATTCCTACGAGCAGTACTTC.